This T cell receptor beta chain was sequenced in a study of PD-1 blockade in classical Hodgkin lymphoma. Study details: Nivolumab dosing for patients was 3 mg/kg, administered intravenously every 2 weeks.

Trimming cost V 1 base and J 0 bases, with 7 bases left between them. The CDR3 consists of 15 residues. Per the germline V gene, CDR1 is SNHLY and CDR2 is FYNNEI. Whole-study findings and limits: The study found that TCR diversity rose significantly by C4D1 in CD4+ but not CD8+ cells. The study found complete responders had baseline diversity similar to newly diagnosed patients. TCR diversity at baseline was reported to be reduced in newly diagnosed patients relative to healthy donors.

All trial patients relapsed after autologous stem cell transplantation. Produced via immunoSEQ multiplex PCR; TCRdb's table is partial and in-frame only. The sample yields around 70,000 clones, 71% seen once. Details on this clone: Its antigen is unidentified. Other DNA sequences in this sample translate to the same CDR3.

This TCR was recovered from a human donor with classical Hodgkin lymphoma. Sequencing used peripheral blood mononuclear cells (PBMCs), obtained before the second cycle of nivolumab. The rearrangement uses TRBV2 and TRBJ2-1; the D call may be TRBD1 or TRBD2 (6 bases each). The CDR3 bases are TGTGCCAGCAGTGAAGAGGGGGGCTCCTACAATGAGCAGTTCTTC. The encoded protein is CASSEEGGSYNEQFF.